This passage covers 32 T cell receptor beta chains from one sample sequenced in a study of cytomegalovirus exposure and HLA in healthy donors. TCRdb's copy holds only in-frame clones and misses some; the assay was immunoSEQ multiplex PCR. The sample shows some 150,000 clones, just over 85% of them seen only once. The sample consisted of PBMCs. These receptors came from a human donor in good health.

This chain uses TRBV28 with TRBJ2-7, with unresolved D. Trimming cost V 10 bases and J 2 bases, with 12 bases left between them. Germline CDR1 MDHEN, CDR2 SYDVKM. CDR3 length: 12 residues. The CDR3 DNA follows: TGTGCCACCTCCTGGCCCACCTACGAGCAGTACTTC. Its protein product is CATSWPTYEQYF.

The genes are TRBV6-1 and TRBJ2-3; 7 bases map to TRBD1. The J segment lost 2 bases and the V segment lost 4 bases, leaving 9 bases of the junction unmatched. Looked up from germline, CDR1 is MNHNS and CDR2 is SASEGT. The CDR3 has 16 residues. CDR3 loop: CASSGWGQKFTDTQYF. DNA for the CDR3: TGTGCCAGCAGTGGGTGGGGACAGAAATTCACAGATACGCAGTATTTT.

This clone has only one observation. V gene TRBV7-8 combines with J gene TRBJ2-2; D not resolved. Per germline, CDR1 SGHVS and CDR2 FQNEAQ. Trimming stripped 3 bases from V and 1 base from J, with 9 bases between. This CDR3 has 15 residues. CDR3 nucleotides: TGTGCCAGCAGCTTCACCAACAGGAACACCGGGGAGCTGTTTTTT. Amino acids: CASSFTNRNTGELFF.

The gene calls are TRBV19 and TRBJ1-2; no clear D gene. The V end lost 5 bases, the J end lost 2 bases, and 12 bases lay between the germline ends. Per the germline V gene, CDR1 is LNHDA and CDR2 is SQIVND (reference sequence). There are 14 residues in the CDR3. CDR3 nucleotide sequence: TGTGCCAGTAGTGCCAGACAACGAAACTATGGCTACACCTTC. It is translated as CASSARQRNYGYTF.

J is TRBJ1-2 and V is TRBV11-2; possibly TRBD1 for D (6 bases). In germline, CDR1 is SGHAT, CDR2 FQNNGV. V was cut by 5 bases and J by 7 bases, with 20 bases left in between. The CDR3 is 15 residues long. The DNA of the CDR3 is TGTGCCAGCAGCCCTTCGCGACAGGCATGGACTGGCTACACCTTC. It translates to CASSPSRQAWTGYTF.

The chain combines TRBV2 with TRBJ2-1; 12 bases are a match to TRBD2. The CDR3 is 16 residues long. Germline V gives CDR1 SNHLY, CDR2 FYNNEI. J was trimmed by 2 bases and V by 5 bases; bases with no gene match: 4. The CDR3 DNA is TGTGCCAGCAGTACAACTAGCGGGAGGACCTACAATGAGCAGTTCTTC. Protein sequence: CASSTTSGRTYNEQFF.

The chain employs TRBV7-6 and TRBJ2-2; TRBD1 agrees at 7 bases. The germline V gene has CDR1 SGHVS and CDR2 FNYEAQ. V shed 1 base, J shed 7 bases, and the junction held 12 bases outside the gene matches. The CDR3 loop spans 17 amino acids. The CDR3 bases are TGTGCCAGCAGCTTAGATACCCCGACAGGGTGGAACGGGGAGCTGTTTTTT. Translation: CASSLDTPTGWNGELFF.

The chain has TRBV7-3 and TRBJ2-7; the D gene is possibly TRBD2 (5 bases). Between the trimmed V and J ends, which lost 5 bases and 3 bases, there was a span of 14 bases. CDR1 SGHTA and CDR2 FQGTGA come from the germline V gene. The CDR3 is made up of 14 amino acids. This CDR3 is CASSEGTGIYEQYF. The CDR3 DNA reads TGTGCCAGCAGCGAAGGAACGGGGATCTACGAGCAGTACTTC.

The chain carries TRBV4-3 and TRBJ2-7; D is unresolved. Germline CDR1 and CDR2: LGHNA and YSLEER. V dropped 0 bases and J dropped 3 bases, with 12 bases sitting between them. The CDR3 has 15 residues. DNA for the CDR3: TGCGCCAGCAGCCAAGACTACAGTACCCACTACGAGCAGTACTTC. It encodes CASSQDYSTHYEQYF.

The chain has TRBV2 and TRBJ2-1; a weak D match, TRBD2 (6 bases). CDR3 size: 12 residues. The V gene's germline CDR1 is SNHLY and CDR2 FYNNEI. Trimming took off 7 bases at V and 6 bases at J, with 10 bases between the two ends. CDR3 region: CASILGGNEQFF. DNA for the CDR3: TGTGCCAGCATCCTGGGAGGCAATGAGCAGTTCTTC.

This chain connects TRBV6-1 to TRBJ1-1; D is undetermined. The length of the CDR3 is 15 residues. V was cut by 1 base and J by 2 bases, with 11 bases left in between. CDR1 MNHNS and CDR2 SASEGT come from the germline V gene. The CDR3 loop is CASSEVAAANTEAFF. The CDR3 DNA reads TGTGCCAGCAGTGAAGTGGCGGCAGCCAACACTGAAGCTTTCTTT.

The chain links TRBV29-1 to TRBJ2-1; possibly TRBD1 for D (6 bases). The length of the CDR3 is 16 residues. The V gene lost 6 bases and the J gene lost 1 base, with 19 bases spanning the gap. CDR1 and CDR2 (germline): SQVTM, ANQGSEA. CDR3 DNA: TGCAGCGTCGATACCGAAGCAGGGGTATCCTACAATGAGCAGTTCTTC. Translated: CSVDTEAGVSYNEQFF.

Here the CDR3 reads CASSLLGQINNYGYTF. The CDR3 DNA follows: TGTGCCAGCAGTTTATTGGGACAGATTAATAACTATGGCTACACCTTC. The chain combines TRBV6-5 with TRBJ1-2; TRBD1 matches 7 bases. Germline V gene data show CDR1 as MNHEY and CDR2 as SVGAGI. Trimming cost V 4 bases and J 1 base; bases outside gene matches: 9. This CDR3 spans 16 amino acids.

The V gene is TRBV2, the J gene TRBJ1-1; D is undetermined. The germline gives CDR1 SNHLY, CDR2 FYNNEI. This CDR3 is 14 amino acids long. Trimming removed 6 bases from V and 3 bases from J, with 14 bases in between. The CDR3 is CASRTEAPDTEAFF. The CDR3 DNA follows: TGTGCCAGCAGGACGGAGGCGCCGGACACTGAAGCTTTCTTT.

V usage is TRBV7-2 and J usage is TRBJ2-2, with D maybe TRBD2 (5 bases). CDR3 length: 14 amino acids. Trimming left V 1 base short and J 7 bases short, with 10 bases between. Germline CDR1 SGHTA, CDR2 FQGNSA. CDR3 DNA: TGTGCCAGCAGCTTAGTAACTAGAGACGGGGAGCTGTTTTTT. Its protein product is CASSLVTRDGELFF. Full variable domain (rest looked up from reference TRBV7-2 and TRBJ2-2): GAGVSQSPSNKVTEKGKDVELRCDPISGHTALYWYRQSLGQGLEFLIYFQGNSAPDKSGLPSDRFSAERTGGSVSTLTIQRTQQEDSAVYLCASSLVTRDGELFFGEGSRLTVL.

V gene TRBV25-1 combines with J gene TRBJ2-7; 14 nucleotides agree with TRBD2. After removal of 5 bases from V and 3 bases from J, the junction contained 9 bases not matched to a gene. The CDR3 is made up of 17 amino acids. In germline, CDR1 is MGHDK, CDR2 SYGVNS. CDR3 protein: CASSPRLAGGPIYEQYF. Written as DNA, the CDR3 is TGTGCCAGCAGTCCCCGACTAGCGGGAGGGCCCATCTACGAGCAGTACTTC.

This chain joins TRBV7-9 and TRBJ1-2, with D tentatively TRBD1 (6 bases). The length of the CDR3 is 14 residues. Germline V gene data show CDR1 as SEHNR and CDR2 as FQNEAQ (reference sequence). Trimming pared 5 bases from V and 4 bases from J, leaving 14 bases between. DNA for the CDR3: TGTGCCAGCAGCCCCTCCGGACAGTTCTATGGCTACACCTTC. Translation: CASSPSGQFYGYTF.

The chain combines TRBV5-1 with TRBJ2-2, with D perhaps matching TRBD1 (6 bases). The germline V and J ends were trimmed by 0 bases and 3 bases, with 18 bases remaining between them. The CDR3 is made up of 18 amino acids. Per the germline V gene, CDR1 is SGHRS and CDR2 is YFSETQ. The CDR3 sequence is CASSLGGYTGYYTGELFF. In DNA, the CDR3 is TGCGCCAGCAGCTTGGGCGGATACACAGGGTATTACACCGGGGAGCTGTTTTTT.

The rearrangement uses TRBV27 and TRBJ2-7; 8 bases match TRBD2. The V segment lost 6 bases and the J segment 4 bases; nucleotides outside the gene matches: 11. The CDR3 has 15 residues. Looked up from germline, CDR1 is MNHEY and CDR2 is SMNVEV (reference sequence). The CDR3 spells CASRRAGGPIYEQYF. Written as DNA, the CDR3 is TGTGCCAGCAGGCGGGCGGGGGGACCGATTTACGAGCAGTACTTC.

The chain is built from TRBV7-2 and TRBJ2-6; D gene ambiguous. The ends were cut back, 1 base at V and 2 bases at J, with 6 bases in the middle. CDR3 length: 15 residues. Per germline, CDR1 SGHTA and CDR2 FQGNSA. The CDR3 DNA is TGTGCCAGCAGCTTAGGACACCCTGGGGCCAACGTCCTGACTTTC. Protein sequence: CASSLGHPGANVLTF.

The V call is TRBV5-6, the J call TRBJ2-7, with TRBD1 identical over 7 bases. The CDR3 contains 17 residues. The junction had 12 bases not matched to a gene; V was cut back by 0 bases and J by 3 bases. In germline, CDR1 is SGHDT, CDR2 YYEEEE. Here the CDR3 reads CASSLVNRGTGIYEQYF. In DNA form, the CDR3 reads TGTGCCAGCAGCTTGGTAAACAGGGGAACCGGAATCTACGAGCAGTACTTC.

V usage is TRBV27 and J usage is TRBJ2-7; D remains unclear. Trimming removed 5 bases from V and 4 bases from J, with 6 bases in between. This CDR3 has 11 amino acids. Per the germline V gene, CDR1 is MNHEY and CDR2 is SMNVEV (reference sequence). The DNA of the CDR3 is TGTGCCAGCAGTAACTTTTACGAGCAGTACTTC. It translates to CASSNFYEQYF.

This sequence joins TRBV5-1 and TRBJ2-1; D may be TRBD1 (5 bases). V lost 0 bases, J lost 2 bases, and 9 bases lay in between. This CDR3 region has 15 residues. Germline CDR1 SGHRS, CDR2 YFSETQ. In DNA, the CDR3 is TGCGCCAGCAGCTTGGCCTCAGGGACCTACAATGAGCAGTTCTTC. Translation gives CASSLASGTYNEQFF.

The rearrangement links TRBV27 to TRBJ2-3, with TRBD2 as a possible D gene (5 bases). Trimming took 8 bases from V and 0 from J, leaving 12 bases between them. Per germline, CDR1 MNHEY and CDR2 SMNVEV (reference sequence). The CDR3 spans 14 residues. CDR3 sequence: CASRRTGSTDTQYF. CDR3 nucleotides: TGTGCCAGCCGTCGGACGGGGAGCACAGATACGCAGTATTTT.

V gene TRBV28 combines with J gene TRBJ1-2; possibly TRBD1 for D (5 bases). The CDR3 has 14 amino acids. V lost 0 bases and J 8 bases, leaving 13 bases between the germline ends. The germline V gene has CDR1 MDHEN and CDR2 SYDVKM. The CDR3 spells CASSLWTDSLGYTF. CDR3 coding DNA: TGTGCCAGCAGTTTATGGACAGACTCCCTGGGCTACACCTTC.

The CDR3 coding sequence is TGTGCCAGCAGCGCCAGCGGAGCCTACGAGCAGTACTTC. Its translation: CASSASGAYEQYF. This chain uses TRBV7-9 with TRBJ2-7, with D possibly matching TRBD2 (5 bases). In germline, CDR1 is SEHNR, CDR2 FQNEAQ (reference sequence). The CDR3 spans 13 residues. The V end was cut by 5 bases, the J end by 2 bases, with 10 bases between.

CDR3 nucleotides: TGTGCCAGCAGTTGGACAGTTAGCAATCAGCCCCAGCATTTT. Translation gives CASSWTVSNQPQHF. This chain uses TRBV2 with TRBJ1-5; weak D call: TRBD1 (6 bases). V was shortened by 5 bases and J by 0 bases, with 8 bases between the two germline ends. The CDR3 runs to 14 residues. Germline V gives CDR1 SNHLY, CDR2 FYNNEI.

This clone has just one count. The V gene is TRBV20-1, the J gene TRBJ1-1; D may be TRBD1 (6 bases). The CDR3 loop spans 11 amino acids. Trimming removed 7 bases at V and 10 bases at J, with 16 bases between. Germline V CDR1 and CDR2: DFQATT, SNEGSKA (reference sequence). In nucleotides, the CDR3 is TGCAGTGTAGAGAACAGGGAAGGAGCTTTCTTT. This sequence encodes CSVENREGAFF.

The chain recombines TRBV5-1 with TRBJ1-6, with TRBD1 matching over 7 bases. After removal of 0 bases from V and 8 bases from J, the junction contained 8 bases not matched to a gene. Germline V CDR1 and CDR2: SGHRS, YFSETQ. This CDR3 is built from 16 residues. The CDR3 DNA is TGCGCCAGCAGCTTGGTTATACAGGGGTCCTATTCACCCCTCCACTTT. Translated, it gives CASSLVIQGSYSPLHF.

This chain connects TRBV2 to TRBJ1-1; TRBD1 might be the D (5 bases). V lost 5 bases and J 5 bases, leaving 12 bases between the germline ends. The germline gives CDR1 SNHLY, CDR2 FYNNEI. This CDR3 is 13 amino acids long. The CDR3 DNA reads TGTGCCAGCAGTTATGCGGGGGGTACTGAAGCTTTCTTT. This codes for CASSYAGGTEAFF.

This clone was detected only once. This chain links TRBV30 with TRBJ1-1; D not certain. V was cut by 6 bases and J by 0 bases, with 14 bases left in between. The CDR3 loop spans 14 amino acids. Germline loops: CDR1 GTSNPN, CDR2 SVGIG (reference sequence). CDR3 sequence: CACKWAVMNTEAFF. In DNA, the CDR3 is TGTGCCTGTAAATGGGCAGTGATGAACACTGAAGCTTTCTTT.

The chain joins TRBV28 to TRBJ2-7, with 9 bases identical to TRBD1. CDR1 is MDHEN, CDR2 SYDVKM, per germline. The CDR3 is made up of 15 amino acids. V lost 4 bases and J lost 3; bases outside the gene matches: 7. The CDR3 DNA sequence: TGTGCCAGCAGTTACCCGGGACAGGGAGTCTACGAGCAGTACTTC. Translated, it gives CASSYPGQGVYEQYF.